The rows below give T cell receptor beta chains drawn from one sample of a study of T cells expressing NK-cell markers. Reprocessing the 5' RACE reads, TCRdb reports a single entry for every CDR3 protein and omits DNA. The sample data list 150,000 to 200,000 distinct CDR3 sequences. The sample taken for sequencing was blood T cells: a sorted CD56 or NKG2C T cell subset, CD4+ or CD8+ T cells, or bulk PBMC T cells (not recorded which). These TCRs come from a man aged 18 to 69 in good health. The CDR3 runs from the conserved cysteine through the conserved F or W.

v_call,j_call,cdr3_aa
TRBV6-1,TRBJ2-1,CASDEGGPHEQFF
TRBV5-1,TRBJ2-7,CASSELSSLDEQYF
TRBV7-9,TRBJ1-6,CASSAGTAYNSPLHF
TRBV5-1,TRBJ1-2,CASRGALFEDGYTF
TRBV12-3/TRBV12-4,TRBJ1-4,CASSSWDPPTNEKLFF
TRBV3-1,TRBJ2-1,CASSVLIAGAYNEQFF
TRBV2,TRBJ2-7,CAKGTGRHYEQYF
TRBV3-1,TRBJ2-3,CASSQDRFAQITQYF
TRBV6-1,TRBJ2-3,CASSEAAGGTADTQYF
TRBV13,TRBJ2-7,CASSGRDRDYEQYF
TRBV12-3/TRBV12-4,TRBJ2-7,CASSKRRGTHSYEQYF
TRBV12-5,TRBJ2-2,CASANTGELFF
TRBV6-1,TRBJ2-3,CASIPMGDPWDTQYF
TRBV5-5,TRBJ2-7,CASSLRRLPGHSSYEQYF
TRBV5-1,TRBJ2-7,CASSFGTAYEQYF
TRBV20-1,TRBJ2-5,CSARDLAGGPSETQYF
TRBV29-1,TRBJ2-7,CSVAAANSYEQYF
TRBV3-1,TRBJ2-3,CASSYYNRGLTDTQYF
TRBV6-1,TRBJ2-5,CASSQSSSRETQYF
TRBV11-2,TRBJ2-3,CASRLAGGGGTDTQYF
TRBV10-3,TRBJ2-7,CAISEPGLAGREQYF
TRBV23-1,TRBJ2-1,CASSQWATPRHEQFF
TRBV7-6,TRBJ2-5,CASSSDRGVQETQYF
TRBV14,TRBJ2-3,CASSQTPWLDTQYF
TRBV15,TRBJ1-5,CATSRERGSNQPQHF
TRBV2,TRBJ2-7,CATWGQEFSYEQYF
TRBV6-1,TRBJ2-7,CATSPGHEQYF
TRBV6-4,TRBJ2-2,CASSDIGGELFF
TRBV15,TRBJ2-7,CATQGPQPYEQYF
TRBV7-9,TRBJ2-7,CASSSSYRGEQYF
TRBV20-1,TRBJ2-7,CSASPGSGGPGYEQYF
TRBV6-1,TRBJ2-3,CASGASGVRTDTQYF
TRBV13,TRBJ2-3,CASSPKERSKGTDTQYF
TRBV7-8,TRBJ2-3,CASSLGGRDTDTQYF
TRBV3-1,TRBJ2-5,CASSHLSGGTETQYF
TRBV7-2,TRBJ2-5,CASSVIRYQETQYF